The 9 T cell receptor beta chains below all came from one sample that was sequenced in a study of OX40 agonist ivuxolimab in advanced cancers. Only in-frame clones appear in the TCRdb table, and some are missing; sequencing was by immunoSEQ multiplex PCR. The table has tens of thousands of clones, 85% to 90% seen once; the top ten hold roughly 0.44%. Sequencing was performed on CD4+ or CD8+ T cells sorted from blood, taken in a trial of the OX40 agonist ivuxolimab. These TCRs come from an adult with an advanced solid tumor such as melanoma, head and neck, liver or kidney cancer.

This clone has only a few counts. The chain is built from TRBV18 and TRBJ1-5; 7 positions agree with TRBD1. Germline V gene data show CDR1 as KGHSH and CDR2 as LQKENI. The V segment lost 0 bases and the J segment 6 bases; nucleotides outside the gene matches: 2. CDR3 length equals 14 residues. The CDR3 DNA is TGTGCCAGCTCACCACCATCAGGGGGTCAGCCCCAGCATTTT. It encodes CASSPPSGGQPQHF.

In its sample, this clone was seen once. The CDR3 loop reads CASSDRDEQYF. In nucleotides, the CDR3 is TGTGCCAGCAGTGACAGGGACGAGCAGTACTTC. The gene calls are TRBV2 and TRBJ2-7; possible D gene TRBD1, 5 bases. Germline loops: CDR1 SNHLY, CDR2 FYNNEI. Trimming took off 3 bases at V and 5 bases at J, with 5 bases between the two ends. The CDR3 is 11 amino acids.

This clone appeared a single time. CDR3 region: CSVPRGTDTQYF. The CDR3, as DNA: TGCAGCGTCCCCCGGGGGACAGATACGCAGTATTTT. This chain joins TRBV29-1 and TRBJ2-3; possibly TRBD2 for D (6 bases). The V end was cut by 6 bases, the J end by 3 bases, with 10 bases between. This CDR3 has 12 residues. Germline assignment: CDR1 SQVTM and CDR2 ANQGSEA.

The J gene is TRBJ1-2, the V gene TRBV6-1; TRBD1 matches 8 bases. CDR1 is MNHNS, CDR2 SASEGT, per germline. The length of the CDR3 is 13 residues. V was clipped by 11 bases and J by 6 bases; unmatched bases: 11. The CDR3 region has the DNA TGTGCCGGTTACCGGACAGGGAGCAATGGCTACACCTTC. Translating gives CAGYRTGSNGYTF.

This sequence joins TRBV14 and TRBJ2-6; D gene uncertain. The CDR3 has 17 residues. V was pared by 6 bases and J by 0 bases, with 15 bases between. The germline V gene encodes CDR1 SGHDN and CDR2 FVKESK. The CDR3 bases are TGTGCCAGCAGTTTGTTAGGTCAACTCTCTGGGGCCAACGTCCTGACTTTC. Translated, it gives CASSLLGQLSGANVLTF. Filled out from reference TRBV14 and TRBJ2-6, the complete variable domain reads EAGVTQFPSHSVIEKGQTVTLRCDPISGHDNLYWYRRVMGKEIKFLLHFVKESKQDESGMPNNRFLAERTGGTYSTLKVQPAELEDSGVYFCASSLLGQLSGANVLTFGAGSRLTVL.

The V gene is TRBV5-1, the J gene TRBJ2-4, with 8 positions matching TRBD1. The V gene end was trimmed by 3 bases and the J gene end by 5 bases; junction bases not matched to a gene: 7. This CDR3 has 15 residues. Germline V lookup: CDR1 SGHRS, CDR2 YFSETQ. This chain's CDR3 is CASSYRQGMENIQYF. The CDR3, as DNA: TGCGCCAGCAGCTACCGACAGGGGATGGAAAACATTCAGTACTTC.

J is TRBJ1-5 and V is TRBV18; TRBD1 is a possible D gene (6 bases). Trimming left V 3 bases short and J 12 bases short, with 15 bases between. The CDR3 runs 13 residues. Germline V gives CDR1 KGHSH, CDR2 LQKENI. CDR3 amino acids: CASSPSGGPLQHF. CDR3 bases: TGTGCCAGCTCACCTTCCGGGGGGCCGCTCCAGCATTTT.

The chain couples TRBV18 to TRBJ1-2, with D maybe TRBD1 (6 bases). This CDR3 spans 15 amino acids. From germline, CDR1 is KGHSH and CDR2 LQKENI. With 2 bases removed from V and 3 bases from J, the gap between germline ends came to 13 bases. CDR3 sequence: CASSPRSGGDYGYTF. The CDR3 nucleotides are TGTGCCAGCTCACCAAGGTCCGGGGGCGACTATGGCTACACCTTC.

The gene calls are TRBV5-4 and TRBJ1-4; the D gene is possibly TRBD1 (6 bases). This CDR3 is 15 amino acids long. Germline V gene lookup returns CDR1 SGHNT and CDR2 YYREEE (reference sequence). V was clipped by 0 bases and J by 5 bases, with 11 bases between them. CDR3 in DNA: TGTGCCAGCAGCTTGGGGGGGGCTGAGAATGAAAAACTGTTTTTT. This gives the protein CASSLGGAENEKLFF.